This is a list of T cell receptor beta chains from one sample in a study of response to subunit inactivated influenza vaccine. TCRdb ran MiXCR on the RT-PCR reads and lists one entry per CDR3 protein. The sample records over 800,000 distinct CDR3 sequences, around 20% being singletons. This sample comprised PBMCs from blood, obtained roughly 5 days after vaccination. The receptors shown here come from a man in his fifties or sixties who received an inactivated influenza vaccine. Both conserved end residues are trimmed from each CDR3.

TRBV10-3	TRBJ1-1	AISPRDGGNTEAF
TRBV7-9	TRBJ2-5	ASSHHPGLYSETQY
TRBV12-3/TRBV12-4	TRBJ2-1	ASGLAELNEQF
TRBV20-1	TRBJ2-5	SSSGGAGRETQY
TRBV6-2/TRBV6-3	TRBJ2-6	ASSYGVDSGANVLT
TRBV18	TRBJ2-4	ASSPDGAKNIQY
TRBV29-1	TRBJ1-4	SAGTGRWGDEKLF
TRBV20-1	TRBJ2-3	SATRLAGISTDTQY
TRBV20-1	TRBJ2-3	SASLGQSYTDTQY
TRBV20-1	TRBJ2-1	SALGRYNEQF
TRBV5-1	TRBJ2-3	ASSPPGNTDTQY
TRBV2	TRBJ2-2	ASSPLIPQGSTGELF
TRBV12-3/TRBV12-4	TRBJ2-2	ASSPGGGRLRTGELF
TRBV4-2	TRBJ2-1	ASSRPSGGGANNEQF
TRBV27	TRBJ2-7	ASGPHEQY
TRBV6-5	TRBJ2-6	ASSWQISGANVLT
TRBV4-3	TRBJ1-4	ASSQEFEGGATNEKLF
TRBV2	TRBJ2-1	ASKIRVAAPTYNEQF
TRBV7-9	TRBJ1-4	ASSLARDRGEKLF
TRBV20-1	TRBJ2-7	SASRPGGISYEQY
TRBV9	TRBJ2-7	ASSVAGGPSYEQY
TRBV5-1	TRBJ1-1	ASSWGTGGTEAF
TRBV9	TRBJ1-4	ASSVSPVAELF
TRBV11-2	TRBJ2-3	ASSSYVLAGGPSDTQY
TRBV12-3/TRBV12-4	TRBJ1-5	ASSPGVRVGAQH
TRBV28	TRBJ2-1	ASRPRNYNEQF
TRBV20-1	TRBJ2-3	SGLVRIFSTDTQY
TRBV4-3	TRBJ2-7	ASSQGAGDRIYEQY
TRBV6-2/TRBV6-3	TRBJ2-7	ASSFPTNRGLSYEQY
TRBV2	TRBJ2-3	ASLEDTQY
TRBV19	TRBJ2-7	ASTKQGSYEQY
TRBV4-3	TRBJ2-1	ASSQTGTSSRF
TRBV12-3/TRBV12-4	TRBJ2-7	ASSPYLSYEQY
TRBV20-1	TRBJ2-7	SAPPSSAGEQY
TRBV24-1	TRBJ2-3	ATSEVRGTQY
TRBV20-1	TRBJ2-7	SARRTGSYEQY
TRBV20-1	TRBJ2-1	SAPTKQAYNEQF
TRBV7-2	TRBJ1-1	ASSQGAGALTEAF
TRBV6-2/TRBV6-3	TRBJ2-1	ASSYQGSSYNEQF
TRBV7-2	TRBJ2-2	ASSRRGPLNTGELF
TRBV7-6	TRBJ2-5	ASSLLGRQQETQY
TRBV28	TRBJ2-7	ASSPPPGYEQY
TRBV28	TRBJ2-5	ASSSPLGVAQY
TRBV7-3	TRBJ2-2	ASSLTYGSGELF
TRBV29-1	TRBJ2-5	SVQRDYQETQY
TRBV6-1	TRBJ2-7	ASSARGGRYEQY